This T cell receptor beta chain comes out of a study of T cell repertoires in cytomegalovirus infection. About the research overall: Public TCR beta signature analysis indicated the presence of both CMV infection and matching HLA type.

General study findings and limits: There were carriers of CMV plus the relevant HLA, and cumulative public TCR beta family frequency identified them.

This clonotype showed up just a few times. Its antigen is not identified. TCRdb processed the reads anew with MiXCR; each CDR3 protein has one entry. The data contain 200,000 to 300,000 distinct CDR3 sequences, over 8% of them seen just once; the ten biggest clones take up about 15%. Between the trimmed V and J ends, which lost 3 bases and 3 bases, there was a span of 19 bases. Germline V lookup: CDR1 SGHDT, CDR2 YYEEEE. The CDR3 has 16 residues. Sequenced material: PBMCs. V usage is TRBV5-6 and J usage is TRBJ2-7; perhaps D is TRBD1 or TRBD2 (5 bases each). The receptor's source is a human donor in good health (CMV status not recorded). Some clones in this sample may be carry-over from other donors' samples. CDR3 sequence: CASSSRPGGERYEQYF. CDR3 DNA sequence: TGTGCCAGCAGCTCCCGACCTGGGGGAGAACGCTACGAGCAGTACTTC.